Detailed here is one T cell receptor beta chain. Its antigen is unknown. The data originate from a study of cytomegalovirus exposure and HLA in healthy donors. Trimming took 5 bases from V and 8 from J; bases not matched to a gene: 6. Germline V gives CDR1 SQVTM, CDR2 ANQGSEA. This CDR3 has 12 residues. Both 60 Vbeta primers and 13 Jbeta primers went into the PCR. Profiled with immunoSEQ multiplex PCR; TCRdb holds only in-frame clones, not every one. Here the sample spans 180,000 or so clones, approximately 78% being singletons. Regarding the study as a whole: TCR beta chain V- and J-gene trimming was linked, in a later analysis, to a missense variant in DCLRE1C. Common viral pathogens seemed to be connected with several of the most significant clusters, according to a later analysis.

Sequencing was done on a sample of PBMCs. This sequence originates from a woman aged 45 to 65 in good health and CMV-seropositive. The rearrangement joins TRBV29-1 to TRBJ2-4; 7 bases align to TRBD1. CDR3 amino acids: CSVRQGLDIQYF. The DNA of the CDR3 is TGCAGCGTTAGACAGGGTCTCGACATTCAGTACTTC. The entire variable domain, with the rest obtained from reference TRBV29-1 and TRBJ2-4, is as follows: SAVISQKPSRDICQRGTSLTIQCQVDSQVTMMFWYRQQPGQSLTLIATANQGSEATYESGFVIDKFPISRPNLTFSTLTVSNMSPEDSSIYLCSVRQGLDIQYFGAGTRLSVL.